These 22 T cell receptor beta chains were sequenced from one sample in a study of blood T cell repertoires in COVID-19. Sequenced by immunoSEQ multiplex PCR; TCRdb stores in-frame clones only, minus some. Of hundreds of thousands of clones in the sample, more than 70% are singletons; the top ten hold around 2%. Input material: PBMCs or T cells enriched from blood (not recorded which). These receptors came from a woman aged 60-75 years in a cohort exposed to, infected with or recovered from COVID-19 (not recorded which).

The J gene is TRBJ2-7, the V gene TRBV2, with 10 bases that match TRBD2. The CDR3 consists of 15 residues. CDR1 and CDR2 (germline): SNHLY, FYNNEI. The V segment lost 3 bases and the J segment 2 bases; nucleotides outside the gene matches: 4. CDR3 sequence: CASSDWTSGPYEQYF. DNA for the CDR3: TGTGCCAGCAGTGACTGGACTAGCGGACCCTACGAGCAGTACTTC.

The J gene is TRBJ2-1, the V gene TRBV7-2, with D perhaps TRBD2 (6 bases). Trimming stripped 1 base from V and 6 bases from J, with 10 bases between. Per germline, CDR1 SGHTA and CDR2 FQGNSA. The CDR3 has 14 residues. The DNA of the CDR3 is TGTGCCAGCAGCTTAGTTAGCGGAGGCAATGAGCAGTTCTTC. Protein: CASSLVSGGNEQFF.

The chain couples TRBV7-3 to TRBJ2-3, with D maybe TRBD2 (5 bases). The CDR3 is made up of 14 amino acids. Germline-derived CDR1 and CDR2 are SGHTA and FQGTGA. Trimming took off 1 base at V and 2 bases at J, with 7 bases between the two ends. CDR3: CASSLNDYTDTQYF. The DNA of the CDR3 is TGTGCCAGCAGCTTAAACGACTACACAGATACGCAGTATTTT. The whole variable domain, remainder taken from reference TRBV7-3 and TRBJ2-3, is GAGVSQTPSNKVTEKGKYVELRCDPISGHTALYWYRQSLGQGPEFLIYFQGTGAADDSGLPNDRFFAVRPEGSVSTLKIQRTERGDSAVYLCASSLNDYTDTQYFGPGTRLTVL.

This clone was recorded only once. This sequence joins TRBV28 and TRBJ1-6; D not resolved. The CDR3 is 14 amino acids. The germline gives CDR1 MDHEN, CDR2 SYDVKM. Trimming took off 6 bases at V and 8 bases at J, with 14 bases between the two ends. The CDR3: CASSRAPGDSPLHF. CDR3 DNA: TGTGCCAGCAGCCGGGCCCCCGGGGATTCACCCCTCCACTTT.

The chain couples TRBV6-5 to TRBJ1-5, with 8 nucleotides matching TRBD1. The V gene end was trimmed by 5 bases and the J gene end by 3 bases; junction bases not matched to a gene: 6. The CDR3 is 15 residues long. Germline assignment: CDR1 MNHEY and CDR2 SVGAGI. The CDR3 sequence: CASSTGTGVNQPQHF. DNA for the CDR3: TGTGCCAGCAGTACCGGGACAGGCGTCAATCAGCCCCAGCATTTT.

This CDR3 reads CASSKRGEAGETQYF. CDR3 sequence (DNA): TGTGCCAGCAGCAAACGGGGGGAGGCGGGGGAGACCCAGTACTTC. This chain joins TRBV21-1 and TRBJ2-5; whether TRBD2, the table's D call, matches the DNA was not checked. TRBV21-1 is tagged as a pseudogene. The CDR3 loop spans 15 amino acids.

The chain employs TRBV7-3 and TRBJ2-1, with 8 nucleotides matching TRBD2. Germline trimming cut 4 bases from V and 8 bases from J; bases unmatched to any gene: 10. Germline CDR1 reads SGHTA; CDR2 reads FQGTGA. This CDR3 has 15 amino acids. CDR3 residues: CASSSEGLVFDEQFF. CDR3 nucleotides: TGTGCCAGCAGCTCCGAGGGACTAGTTTTCGATGAGCAGTTCTTC.

The J gene is TRBJ1-4, the V gene TRBV7-3; possibly TRBD1 for D (6 bases). CDR1 is SGHTA and CDR2 is FQGTGA in the germline V gene. The CDR3 has 13 residues. Trimming shortened V by 4 bases and J by 8 bases, and 11 bases separated the two germline ends. The CDR3 sequence is CASSSYTGEKLFF. CDR3 nucleotide sequence: TGTGCCAGCAGCTCCTATACAGGGGAAAAACTGTTTTTT.

The CDR3: CASSADRGQYEQYF. The CDR3 DNA reads TGTGCCAGCAGCGCGGACAGGGGGCAGTACGAGCAGTACTTC. This chain uses TRBV11-2 with TRBJ2-7; 11 nucleotides match TRBD1. The CDR3 loop spans 14 amino acids. CDR1 SGHAT and CDR2 FQNNGV come from the germline V gene. Germline trimming cut 5 bases from V and 4 bases from J; bases unmatched to any gene: 4.

This clone was seen once. This chain links TRBV11-3 with TRBJ2-7; the D gene is possibly TRBD2 (5 bases). V was shortened by 2 bases and J by 4 bases, with 18 bases between the two germline ends. Germline V gives CDR1 SGHNT, CDR2 YENEEA. This CDR3 is 16 amino acids long. CDR3 residues: CASSLWSDSPIYEQYF. CDR3 in DNA: TGTGCCAGCAGCTTATGGTCGGACTCCCCGATTTACGAGCAGTACTTC.

This chain joins TRBV6-5 and TRBJ2-7; D is undetermined. V was clipped by 6 bases and J by 0 bases, with 9 bases between them. This CDR3 region has 13 residues. Germline V gives CDR1 MNHEY, CDR2 SVGAGI. This chain's CDR3 is CASRETISYEQYF. The CDR3 DNA reads TGTGCCAGCAGGGAGACCATCTCCTACGAGCAGTACTTC.

The CDR3 region has the DNA TGTGCCAGCAGTGAAACGGTAGGACAGTATGGCTACACCTTC. Protein product: CASSETVGQYGYTF. This chain uses TRBV2 with TRBJ1-2, with TRBD1 as a possible D gene (6 bases). Germline V gene lookup returns CDR1 SNHLY and CDR2 FYNNEI. V dropped 2 bases and J dropped 5 bases, with 12 bases sitting between them. The CDR3 consists of 14 residues.

The V gene is TRBV27, the J gene TRBJ2-7; TRBD2 aligns across 10 bases. V trimming: 8 bases; J trimming: 6 bases; junction bases outside the gene matches: 7. Looked up from germline, CDR1 is MNHEY and CDR2 is SMNVEV (reference sequence). The CDR3 consists of 13 residues. The CDR3 region is CASQTSGYAEQYF. In DNA, the CDR3 is TGTGCCAGCCAGACTAGCGGGTATGCCGAGCAGTACTTC.

This chain joins TRBV10-2 and TRBJ2-7; perhaps TRBD2 as D (6 bases). Per germline, CDR1 WSHSY and CDR2 SAAADI. The V gene lost 4 bases and the J gene lost 1 base, with 20 bases spanning the gap. This CDR3 has 17 residues. The CDR3 DNA follows: TGCGCCAGCAGTGCGGAAGATACGACTAGTAGGTCCTACGAGCAGTACTTC. Protein product: CASSAEDTTSRSYEQYF.

This clone was found once. The chain links TRBV7-2 to TRBJ1-4, with D possibly TRBD1 on 5 matching bases. CDR1 is SGHTA, CDR2 FQGNSA, per germline. The CDR3 sequence is 14 residues long. Trimming stripped 8 bases from V and 8 bases from J, with 18 bases between. The CDR3 coding sequence is TGTGCCAGCTCCCGGGCGGGGCTTGGGGAAAAACTGTTTTTT. Amino acid sequence: CASSRAGLGEKLFF. The variable domain in full, with the rest retrieved from reference TRBV7-2 and TRBJ1-4, is GAGVSQSPSNKVTEKGKDVELRCDPISGHTALYWYRQSLGQGLEFLIYFQGNSAPDKSGLPSDRFSAERTGGSVSTLTIQRTQQEDSAVYLCASSRAGLGEKLFFGSGTQLSVL.

This clone was counted between two and nine times. The rearrangement joins TRBV11-2 to TRBJ2-7, with D tentatively TRBD2 (5 bases). Germline V CDR1 and CDR2: SGHAT, FQNNGV. V lost 2 bases to trimming and J lost 4 bases, with 18 bases between them. The CDR3 extends over 16 amino acids. CDR3 sequence reads: CASSLLSRRGPYEQYF. Written as DNA, the CDR3 is TGTGCCAGCAGCTTACTTTCACGGAGAGGGCCTTACGAGCAGTACTTC.

V gene TRBV18 combines with J gene TRBJ2-5; 7 bases line up with TRBD1. Germline CDR1 and CDR2: KGHSH and LQKENI. The length of the CDR3 is 14 residues. V lost 1 base and J lost 4; bases outside the gene matches: 3. CDR3: CASSPQGAGETQYF. In DNA, the CDR3 is TGTGCCAGCTCACCACAGGGGGCAGGAGAGACCCAGTACTTC.

The V gene is TRBV28, the J gene TRBJ1-5; D possibly corresponds to TRBD1 (6 bases). The ends were cut back, 5 bases at V and 0 bases at J, with 17 bases in the middle. The CDR3 runs 17 residues. Germline loops: CDR1 MDHEN, CDR2 SYDVKM. CDR3 residues: CASSPPSQGTSNQPQHF. As DNA, the CDR3 is TGTGCCAGCAGTCCCCCTTCTCAGGGGACTAGCAATCAGCCCCAGCATTTT.

The V and J genes are TRBV24-1 and TRBJ1-6; D not certain. The germline V and J ends were trimmed by 6 bases and 10 bases, with 24 bases remaining between them. CDR1 KGHDR and CDR2 SFDVKD come from the germline V gene. The CDR3 contains 17 residues. This CDR3 reads CATSLDTLGLSTSPLHF. The CDR3 DNA reads TGTGCCACCAGTTTAGATACACTCGGACTATCGACATCACCCCTCCACTTT.

This sequence joins TRBV7-9 and TRBJ1-2; 7 nucleotides line up with TRBD1. CDR1 SEHNR and CDR2 FQNEAQ come from the germline V gene (reference sequence). V shed 7 bases and J 4 bases; nucleotides not matched to a gene: 6. This CDR3 region has 13 residues. In DNA form, the CDR3 reads TGTGCCAGCAAAAAAGGGGGCATCTATGGCTACACCTTC. This codes for CASKKGGIYGYTF.

The rearrangement links TRBV24-1 to TRBJ1-4; TRBD1 agrees at 9 bases. This CDR3 has 16 residues. V lost 3 bases and J lost 10; bases outside the gene matches: 11. Per the germline V gene, CDR1 is KGHDR and CDR2 is SFDVKD. The CDR3 protein is CATSDGTGLKGGKLFF. CDR3 bases: TGTGCCACCAGTGATGGGACAGGGCTTAAAGGCGGAAAACTGTTTTTT.

This sequence joins TRBV19 and TRBJ2-1; TRBD1 might be the D (5 bases). V lost 5 bases and J lost 3, with 20 bases in between. Germline CDR1 and CDR2: LNHDA and SQIVND (reference sequence). The CDR3 runs 17 residues. The chain's CDR3 is CASSPVFPPGFYNEQFF. The CDR3 nucleotides read TGTGCCAGTAGTCCCGTCTTTCCTCCAGGGTTCTACAATGAGCAGTTCTTC.